This T cell receptor beta chain comes out of a study of blood T cells in healthy people across ages. Study overall: Roughly one uniquely barcoded beta molecule per two T cells was captured.

V dropped 5 bases and J dropped 5 bases, with 12 bases sitting between them. The CDR3 runs to 14 residues. Germline V gene sequence: CDR1 SGHTA, CDR2 FQGNSA. For the second PCR, which ran for about 6 to 11 cycles, a sample-barcoded 5' primer and a J-beta primer mix were used. TCRdb analysed the 5' RACE reads with MiXCR anew, one entry per CDR3 protein. The data hold about 1.8 million distinct CDR3 sequences, with 49% observed a single time. This chain connects TRBV7-2 to TRBJ2-2, with D uncertain. Source material: blood. The receptor's source is a woman aged 40-49 years in good health. The CDR3 region is CASSLDRMTGELFF. The CDR3 coding sequence is TGTGCCAGCAGCCTGGATAGGATGACCGGGGAGCTGTTTTTT.